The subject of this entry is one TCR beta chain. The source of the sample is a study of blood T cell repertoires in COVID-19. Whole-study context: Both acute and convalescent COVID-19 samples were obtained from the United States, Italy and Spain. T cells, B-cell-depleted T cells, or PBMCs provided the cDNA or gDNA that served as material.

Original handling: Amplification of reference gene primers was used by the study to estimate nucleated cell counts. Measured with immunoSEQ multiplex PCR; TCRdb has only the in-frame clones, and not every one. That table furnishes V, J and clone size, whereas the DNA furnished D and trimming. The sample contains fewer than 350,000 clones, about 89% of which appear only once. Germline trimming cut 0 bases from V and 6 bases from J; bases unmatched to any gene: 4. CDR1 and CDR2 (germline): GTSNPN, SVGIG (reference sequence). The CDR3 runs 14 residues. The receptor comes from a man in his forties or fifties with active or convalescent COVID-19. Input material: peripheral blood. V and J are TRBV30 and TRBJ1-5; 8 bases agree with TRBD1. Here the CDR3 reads CAWSVQGDGQPQHF. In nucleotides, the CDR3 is TGTGCCTGGAGTGTACAGGGGGACGGTCAGCCCCAGCATTTT.